A single sample is the source of the 14 T cell receptor beta chains below, sequenced in a study of blood T cells in healthy people across ages. For the second PCR, which ran for 7 to 11 cycles, a sample-barcoded 5' primer and a J-beta primer mix were used. MiXCR was run by TCRdb on the 5' RACE reads, yielding one entry per CDR3 protein. The sample lists roughly 800,000 distinct CDR3 sequences, roughly 64% occurring once. The source material was blood. The receptor set was obtained from a man aged 30 to 45 in good health.

The rearrangement uses TRBV6-5 and TRBJ2-7; 9 bases match TRBD2. Germline-derived CDR1 and CDR2 are MNHEY and SVGAGI. The length of the CDR3 is 15 residues. V lost 5 bases and J lost 4; bases outside the gene matches: 9. CDR3 sequence reads: CASSTGLAGRYEQYF. In DNA, the CDR3 is TGTGCCAGCAGTACGGGGCTAGCGGGACGGTACGAGCAGTACTTC.

Concerning this clonotype itself: A read error may account for a junction end that differs from germline. The V gene is TRBV20-1, the J gene TRBJ2-1, with TRBD2 identical over 8 bases. Germline V CDR1 and CDR2: DFQATT, SNEGSKA (reference sequence). This CDR3 has 13 amino acids. The CDR3 DNA follows: TGCGGTGCTAGCGGGTCGACCTACAATGAGCAGTTCTTC. Translation: CGASGSTYNEQFF.

In nucleotides, the CDR3 is TGTGCCACCAGCAGACTTACTAGCGGGAGGGCGAAGGAGCAGTACTTC. Its translation is CATSRLTSGRAKEQYF. This sequence joins TRBV15 and TRBJ2-7, with TRBD2 matching over 13 bases. The CDR3 covers 16 residues. Germline-derived CDR1 and CDR2 are LNHNV and YYDKDF (reference sequence). V trimming: 2 bases; J trimming: 7 bases; junction bases outside the gene matches: 8.

The rearrangement joins TRBV5-6 to TRBJ2-3; the D gene is possibly TRBD2 (5 bases). CDR1 is SGHDT and CDR2 is YYEEEE in the germline V gene. Trimming took off 0 bases at V and 2 bases at J, with 19 bases between the two ends. CDR3 length: 18 amino acids. CDR3 in DNA: TGTGCCAGCAGCTTGGTTATAAGTACAGCGGCAAACACAGATACGCAGTATTTT. This codes for CASSLVISTAANTDTQYF.

This sequence joins TRBV20-1 and TRBJ2-7; D might be TRBD1 (6 bases). This CDR3 is 14 amino acids long. Germline V CDR1 and CDR2: DFQATT, SNEGSKA (reference sequence). V was clipped by 6 bases and J by 1 base, with 16 bases between them. The CDR3 nucleotides read TGCAGTGCCATGCGAGGGGGTCTTTCCTACGAGCAGTACTTC. It specifies CSAMRGGLSYEQYF.

This clonotype was seen a handful of times. The chain recombines TRBV7-2 with TRBJ2-3; 9 bases map to TRBD1. V shed 5 bases, J shed 2 bases, and the junction held 5 bases outside the gene matches. CDR3 length: 15 residues. CDR1 is SGHTA, CDR2 FQGNSA, per germline. DNA for the CDR3: TGTGCCAGCAGCCCAAGGACAGGGGCCACAGATACGCAGTATTTT. Translating gives CASSPRTGATDTQYF.

A few counts support this clonotype. The gene calls are TRBV12-3 or TRBV12-4 and TRBJ1-4; D possibly corresponds to TRBD1 (5 bases). V was clipped by 0 bases and J by 5 bases, with 7 bases between them. CDR3 length: 14 amino acids. The CDR3 DNA reads as TGTGCCAGCAGTTTAGCGGGGGTCAATGAAAAACTGTTTTTT. Its translation is CASSLAGVNEKLFF.

The chain joins TRBV5-1 to TRBJ2-7, with 10 bases aligning to TRBD2. Germline CDR1 SGHRS, CDR2 YFSETQ. The CDR3 runs to 15 residues. The V gene end was trimmed by 4 bases and the J gene end by 2 bases; junction bases not matched to a gene: 6. The CDR3 coding sequence is TGCGCCAGCAGCATAAACCTAGCGGGAGCCTACGAGCAGTACTTC. This gives the protein CASSINLAGAYEQYF.

This clonotype was counted only a few times. The chain couples TRBV6-1 to TRBJ2-5; 9 nucleotides match TRBD1. CDR3 length equals 14 residues. From germline, CDR1 is MNHNS and CDR2 SASEGT. V was clipped by 8 bases and J by 2 bases; unmatched bases: 6. The CDR3 sequence is CASRDRAFQETQYF. CDR3 bases: TGTGCCAGCCGGGACAGGGCCTTTCAAGAGACCCAGTACTTC.

The genes are TRBV4-3 and TRBJ2-5; unclear D gene. V gave up 0 bases and J gave up 5 bases, with 7 bases separating them. This CDR3 contains 13 residues. Per germline, CDR1 LGHNA and CDR2 YSLEER. CDR3 coding DNA: TGCGCCAGCAGCCAAGATCAGGAGGAGACCCAGTACTTC. Its translation: CASSQDQEETQYF.

The chain links TRBV20-1 to TRBJ2-5; no reliable D call. The CDR3 is 14 amino acids. Looked up from germline, CDR1 is DFQATT and CDR2 is SNEGSKA (reference sequence). The V gene lost 1 base and the J gene lost 2 bases, with 11 bases spanning the gap. Here the CDR3 reads CSARGSQTQETQYF. The CDR3 region has the DNA TGCAGTGCTAGAGGATCTCAAACTCAAGAGACCCAGTACTTC.

This clonotype is judged medium-sized. V and J are TRBV10-3 and TRBJ2-6; D remains unclear. Between the trimmed V and J ends, which lost 10 bases and 0 bases, there was a span of 7 bases. Germline CDR1 reads ENHRY; CDR2 reads SYGVKD. This CDR3 region has 13 residues. This CDR3 is CATWASGANVLTF. The CDR3 DNA follows: TGTGCCACATGGGCCTCTGGGGCCAACGTCCTGACTTTC.

The chain uses TRBV7-2 and TRBJ1-6; D is unresolved. V was pared by 4 bases and J by 7 bases, with 8 bases between. CDR1 is SGHTA, CDR2 FQGNSA, per germline. The CDR3 totals 13 residues. The CDR3 reads CASSSTVNSPLHF. CDR3 bases: TGTGCCAGCAGCTCTACAGTGAATTCACCCCTCCACTTT. Filled out from reference TRBV7-2 and TRBJ1-6, the complete variable domain reads GAGVSQSPSNKVTEKGKDVELRCDPISGHTALYWYRQSLGQGLEFLIYFQGNSAPDKSGLPSDRFSAERTGGSVSTLTIQRTQQEDSAVYLCASSSTVNSPLHFGNGTRLTVT.

The V call is TRBV12-3 or TRBV12-4, the J call TRBJ2-7, with D uncertain. This CDR3 spans 13 amino acids. V was clipped by 3 bases and J by 1 base, with 7 bases between them. CDR3 residues: CASSFHGSYEQYF. The CDR3 DNA sequence: TGTGCCAGCAGTTTCCACGGGTCCTACGAGCAGTACTTC.